This T cell receptor (beta chain) was found in a study of Graves' ophthalmopathy and Graves' hyperthyroidism. Turning to the study itself: Stable hyperthyroidism denotes an absence of ophthalmopathy throughout 18 months of follow-up. Whole-study findings and limits: Forecasting of ophthalmopathy progression by the model achieved over 55% sensitivity and around 77% specificity. Blood samples also showed most expanded thyroid clonotypes exceeding 0.001 frequency.

CDR3 regions of TCR beta were amplified from RNA transcripts. HTBI primers primed a first-round RT-PCR, and a second-round multiplex PCR followed. TCRdb reprocessed the multiplex PCR reads via MiXCR and lists one record per CDR3 protein. The data contain over a million distinct CDR3 sequences, approximately 35% of them seen just once; the ten biggest clones take up roughly 11%. This clonotype was seen more than once but under ten times. Its antigen is not identified. Symptoms, serum thyroxine and TRAb, thyroid ultrasound, and orbital computed tomography formed the diagnostic basis. The sample taken for sequencing was peripheral blood or thyroid tissue (not recorded which). The source of this sequence is an adult man with Graves' hyperthyroidism.

This CDR3 reads CASSPLGGRNQPQHF. The CDR3 DNA reads TGTGCCAGCAGCCCCTTAGGGGGGAGGAATCAGCCCCAGCATTTT. The chain joins TRBV27 to TRBJ1-5, with D possibly TRBD1 on 6 matching bases. The CDR3 consists of 15 residues. The germline CDR1 and CDR2 sequences are MNHEY and SMNVEV (reference sequence). V was clipped by 6 bases and J by 4 bases, with 16 bases between them.